This T cell receptor beta chain was obtained from a study of siplizumab effects on memory and regulatory T cells. The method was immunoSEQ multiplex PCR; TCRdb's version includes in-frame clones alone and lacks a portion of them. This sample has roughly 68,000 clones, with just over 95% found just once. The count of this clone is one. Germline assignment: CDR1 MNHNY and CDR2 SVGAGI (reference sequence). The CDR3 length is 11 residues. The V end lost 0 bases, the J end lost 10 bases, and 4 bases lay between the germline ends. The specimen was naive CD8+ T cells sorted from blood. The receptor was derived from a human donor in good health. The chain links TRBV6-6 to TRBJ2-1; D is ambiguous. In nucleotides, the CDR3 is TGTGCCAGCAGTTACTCAGCAGAGCAGTTCTTC. As protein: CASSYSAEQFF.